What follows is one TCR beta chain and its context. The sample comes from a study of PD-L1 blockade in urothelial cancer. Clones were sequenced by immunoSEQ multiplex PCR, and TCRdb holds only the in-frame ones, with some missing. The profile covers tens of thousands of clones, with roughly 85% appearing a single time and approximately 2.4% taken by the ten largest. Time point in this sample: peripheral blood 6 weeks after treatment start. The sequence came from a man aged 70 or older with urothelial cancer. Sequencing used PBMCs, obtained around atezolizumab (anti-PD-L1) treatment.

The CDR3 loop is CASSEQRQPPSGNTIYF. In DNA, the CDR3 is TGTGCCAGCAGTGAACAGAGGCAGCCCCCCTCTGGAAACACCATATATTTT. The chain joins TRBV2 to TRBJ1-3; no definite D call. V was cut by 2 bases and J by 0 bases, with 14 bases left in between. The CDR3 extends over 17 amino acids. Germline values: CDR1 SNHLY, CDR2 FYNNEI.